The sequence of this T cell receptor beta chain was determined in a study of cytomegalovirus exposure and HLA in healthy donors. The study's findings and limits: The authors enumerated 150 to 200 TCR beta chains as linked to cytomegalovirus.

Profiled with immunoSEQ multiplex PCR; TCRdb holds only in-frame clones, not every one. Of roughly 75,000 clones listed, 90% to 95% are singletons. The validation cohort, a group of some 120 subjects, included the donors and was separate from the roughly 620-subject first cohort. Comments on this clone: Antigen: not known.

Germline values: CDR1 MRHNA, CDR2 SNTAGT. Trimming shortened V by 5 bases and J by 8 bases, and 13 bases separated the two germline ends. The CDR3 runs to 14 residues. Sequenced: PBMCs. The TCR sequence derives from a woman younger than 30 in good health and CMV-seronegative. The V call is TRBV6-4, the J call TRBJ1-6; D not certain. CDR3 coding DNA: TGTGCCAGCAGTCCAGGCCACGGGGATTCACCCCTCCACTTT. This encodes CASSPGHGDSPLHF.